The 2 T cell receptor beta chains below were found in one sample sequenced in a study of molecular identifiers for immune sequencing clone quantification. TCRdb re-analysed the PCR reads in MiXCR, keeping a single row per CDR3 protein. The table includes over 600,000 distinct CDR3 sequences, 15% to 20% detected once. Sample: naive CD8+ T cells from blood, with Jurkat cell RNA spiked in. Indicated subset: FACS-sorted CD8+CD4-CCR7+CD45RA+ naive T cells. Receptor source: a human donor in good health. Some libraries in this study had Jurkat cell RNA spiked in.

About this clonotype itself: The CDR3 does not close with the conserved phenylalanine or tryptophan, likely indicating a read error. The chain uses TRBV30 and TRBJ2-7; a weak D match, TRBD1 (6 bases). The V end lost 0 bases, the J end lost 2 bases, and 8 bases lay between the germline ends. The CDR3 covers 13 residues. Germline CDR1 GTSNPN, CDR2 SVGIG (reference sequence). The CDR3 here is CAWSVGQTYEQYL. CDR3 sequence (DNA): TGTGCCTGGAGTGTCGGACAGACCTACGAGCAGTACCTC.

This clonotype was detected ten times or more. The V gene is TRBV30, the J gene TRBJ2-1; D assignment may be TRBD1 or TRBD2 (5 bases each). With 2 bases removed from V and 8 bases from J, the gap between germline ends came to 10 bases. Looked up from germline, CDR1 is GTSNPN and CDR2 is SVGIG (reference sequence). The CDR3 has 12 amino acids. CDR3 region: CAWSPGTHEQFF. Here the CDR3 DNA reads TGTGCCTGGAGTCCGGGGACCCATGAGCAGTTCTTC.